The clone carrying this T cell receptor beta chain occurred once. TCRdb's copy holds only in-frame clones and misses some; the assay was immunoSEQ multiplex PCR. The sample carries about 160,000 clones, 90% to 95% recorded once. The data were obtained in a study of control samples from healthy donors and cancer patients. CDR1 SGHRS and CDR2 YFSETQ come from the germline V gene. The CDR3 sequence is 14 residues long. V lost 4 bases, J lost 3 bases, and 14 bases lay in between. The chain has TRBV5-1 and TRBJ2-7, with D perhaps matching TRBD1 (7 bases). The sequenced material came from PBMCs. This sequence was found in a man aged 55 to 70 with colorectal cancer. CDR3 sequence: CASSPSGGNYEQYF. CDR3 nucleotide sequence: TGCGCCAGCAGCCCCTCAGGGGGGAACTACGAGCAGTACTTC.